Listed here are 17 T cell receptor beta chains from one sample, sequenced in a study of brain metastases from non-small cell lung cancer. The assay was immunoSEQ multiplex PCR, and TCRdb's table has in-frame clones only and misses some. The data contain roughly 4,200 clones, 86% of them singletons. Material for sequencing was primary lung tumor tissue. These receptor sequences come from a donor aged 40 or older with non-small cell lung cancer.

This chain links TRBV7-8 with TRBJ1-2; perhaps TRBD1 as D (5 bases). V shed 4 bases and J shed 0 bases, with 12 bases lying between them. Per the germline V gene, CDR1 is SGHVS and CDR2 is FQNEAQ. The CDR3 has 15 residues. The CDR3 loop is CASSSLRQTNYGYTF. CDR3 bases: TGTGCCAGCAGCTCCTTGCGACAGACTAACTATGGCTACACCTTC.

The CDR3 loop reads CASSPRTVQHGTQYF. Here the CDR3 DNA reads TGTGCCAGCAGCCCAAGGACAGTTCAGCACGGGACCCAGTACTTC. The rearrangement joins TRBV21-1 to TRBJ2-5; whether TRBD1, the table's D call, matches the DNA was not checked. TRBV21-1 is labeled a pseudogene. This CDR3 comprises 15 residues.

The CDR3 here is CASTKGQGVEKLFF. In DNA form, the CDR3 reads TGTGCCAGCACAAAGGGACAGGGGGTTGAAAAACTGTTTTTT. The chain employs TRBV6-5 and TRBJ1-4, with 11 bases lining up with TRBD1. This CDR3 has 14 amino acids. Losses at the gene ends were 7 bases for V and 7 bases for J; bases not matched to a gene: 5. CDR1 is MNHEY and CDR2 is SVGAGI in the germline V gene.

This chain connects TRBV14 to TRBJ1-3; 8 bases agree with TRBD1. Germline CDR1 is SGHDN and CDR2 is FVKESK. V was clipped by 7 bases and J by 7 bases; unmatched bases: 6. The CDR3 totals 13 residues. CDR3 in amino acids: CASMTGVLNTIYF. The CDR3 region has the DNA TGTGCCAGCATGACAGGGGTCTTGAACACCATATATTTT.

The chain links TRBV10-3 to TRBJ2-5, with TRBD1 as a possible D gene (5 bases). There are 14 residues in the CDR3. Germline CDR1 ENHRY, CDR2 SYGVKD. V was cut by 3 bases and J by 5 bases, with 13 bases left in between. The CDR3 is CAISEAGLGETQYF. The DNA for the CDR3 is TGTGCCATCAGTGAAGCAGGGTTGGGGGAGACCCAGTACTTC.

The rearrangement joins TRBV6-1 to TRBJ1-4; no definite D call. From germline, CDR1 is MNHNS and CDR2 SASEGT. V lost 5 bases and J 0 bases, leaving 7 bases between the germline ends. The CDR3 spans 14 residues. The CDR3 region has the DNA TGTGCCAGCAGTCCAGGTGCAACTAATGAAAAACTGTTTTTT. This gives the protein CASSPGATNEKLFF.

The chain links TRBV7-9 to TRBJ2-7; 11 bases align to TRBD2. The CDR3 has 15 residues. V trimming: 5 bases; J trimming: 4 bases; junction bases outside the gene matches: 7. The germline V gene encodes CDR1 SEHNR and CDR2 FQNEAQ (reference sequence). Here the CDR3 DNA reads TGTGCCAGCAGCGTACTAGCGGGAGATTTGTACGAGCAGTACTTC. This gives the protein CASSVLAGDLYEQYF.

Concerning this clone itself: Other nucleotide sequences from this sample produce the same CDR3. The chain uses TRBV5-6 and TRBJ1-5, with TRBD1 as a possible D gene (6 bases). CDR3 length: 16 amino acids. The germline V and J ends were trimmed by 0 bases and 0 bases, with 10 bases remaining between them. Germline-derived CDR1 and CDR2 are SGHDT and YYEEEE. The DNA for the CDR3 is TGTGCCAGCAGCTTGGAGGGGGGATATAGCAATCAGCCCCAGCATTTT. Its translation is CASSLEGGYSNQPQHF.

This rearrangement joins TRBV5-5 to TRBJ1-1; possibly TRBD1 for D (5 bases). The CDR3 is 14 amino acids. The germline V and J ends were trimmed by 3 bases and 1 base, with 10 bases remaining between them. Germline values: CDR1 SGHKS, CDR2 YYEKEE (reference sequence). CDR3 loop: CASSYDRKNTEAFF. DNA of the CDR3: TGTGCCAGCAGCTACGACAGAAAGAACACTGAAGCTTTCTTT.

The CDR3 spells CASSLGGGGQTGNTEAFF. The CDR3 nucleotides are TGTGCCAGCAGCTTAGGGGGTGGTGGACAGACGGGGAACACTGAAGCTTTCTTT. V and J are TRBV7-9 and TRBJ1-1; tentative D call: TRBD1 (6 bases). The CDR3 length is 18 residues. Germline V gives CDR1 SEHNR, CDR2 FQNEAQ (reference sequence). V lost 1 base and J 1 base, leaving 19 bases between the germline ends.

J is TRBJ1-3 and V is TRBV3-1 (or the pseudogene TRBV3-2); no reliable D call. The CDR3 sequence is 16 residues long. Looked up from germline, CDR1 is LGHDT and CDR2 is YNNKEL (reference sequence). V shed 5 bases and J shed 5 bases, with 19 bases lying between them. The DNA for the CDR3 is TGTGCCAGCAGCGGATGGGGTTTACACGCACGAAACACCATATATTTT. This sequence encodes CASSGWGLHARNTIYF.

V and J are TRBV28 and TRBJ1-1, with D unresolved. The V and J ends lost 3 bases and 0 bases respectively, with 17 bases between them. The length of the CDR3 is 17 residues. CDR1 is MDHEN, CDR2 SYDVKM, per germline. The DNA for the CDR3 is TGTGCCAGCAGTTTGGCGTGGCAAGTGCTGATGAACACTGAAGCTTTCTTT. Translation: CASSLAWQVLMNTEAFF.

V is TRBV28 and J is TRBJ2-3; 10 bases line up with TRBD2. Germline V gives CDR1 MDHEN, CDR2 SYDVKM. The trim removed 5 bases at V and 4 bases at J, leaving 9 bases unmatched. This CDR3 has 16 amino acids. The CDR3 loop reads CASSPPRAGGADTQYF. In DNA form, the CDR3 reads TGTGCCAGCAGTCCGCCCCGAGCGGGAGGGGCAGATACGCAGTATTTT.

This chain uses TRBV28 with TRBJ2-1; 11 nucleotides align to TRBD2. The V gene end was trimmed by 4 bases and the J gene end by 9 bases; junction bases not matched to a gene: 8. The CDR3 covers 15 residues. Germline CDR1 reads MDHEN; CDR2 reads SYDVKM. The CDR3 loop is CASSSRLAGFGEQFF. For the CDR3, the DNA is TGTGCCAGCAGTTCGCGACTAGCGGGATTCGGTGAGCAGTTCTTC.

The chain employs TRBV28 and TRBJ1-6; D is possibly TRBD1 (5 bases). This CDR3 spans 15 amino acids. V lost 6 bases and J lost 10, with 19 bases in between. Germline loops: CDR1 MDHEN, CDR2 SYDVKM. The DNA for the CDR3 is TGTGCCAGCAGGCACTCTGGGGCCGTGGGGTCACCCCTCCACTTT. Translation gives CASRHSGAVGSPLHF.

The sample holds one count of this clone. This chain joins TRBV15 and TRBJ2-1; no firm D call. Germline loops: CDR1 LNHNV, CDR2 YYDKDF (reference sequence). The CDR3 runs to 13 residues. Trimming stripped 4 bases from V and 14 bases from J, with 18 bases between. CDR3 in amino acids: CATSTPNPAREFF. As DNA, the CDR3 is TGTGCCACCAGCACCCCAAACCCAGCGAGAGAGTTCTTC.

This clone showed up just once. Other DNA variants within this sample encode the same CDR3. The chain employs TRBV7-9 and TRBJ2-1, with a weak D call TRBD2 (5 bases). Looked up from germline, CDR1 is SEHNR and CDR2 is FQNEAQ (reference sequence). This CDR3 has 16 residues. V lost 5 bases and J lost 4, with 18 bases in between. The CDR3 nucleotides are TGTGCCAGCAGCGTCAGCGGATCCGTTTCTTACAATGAGCAGTTCTTC. This codes for CASSVSGSVSYNEQFF.